The next 7 T cell receptor beta chains were all read from a single sample in a study of blood T cell repertoires in COVID-19. The assay was immunoSEQ multiplex PCR, and TCRdb's table has in-frame clones only and misses some. The data contain under 200,000 clones, 82% of them singletons. The sequenced sample consisted of PBMCs or T cells enriched from blood (not recorded which). These receptor sequences come from a man aged 60 to 75 who had recovered from COVID-19.

This clone was seen a few times. The chain links TRBV6-1 to TRBJ2-1, with 9 bases aligning to TRBD2. Germline assignment: CDR1 MNHNS and CDR2 SASEGT. V dropped 3 bases and J dropped 8; count of bases not matched to a gene: 5. The CDR3 runs 14 residues. CDR3 protein: CASSDSGRGYEQFF. Written as DNA, the CDR3 is TGTGCCAGCAGTGATAGCGGGAGAGGTTATGAGCAGTTCTTC.

The chain employs TRBV27 and TRBJ2-6; D gene uncertain. Germline CDR1 and CDR2: MNHEY and SMNVEV (reference sequence). This CDR3 is built from 14 residues. Trimming removed 9 bases at V and 4 bases at J, with 13 bases between. The CDR3 DNA follows: TGTGCCAGGAATAGCAGCTCCGGGGCCAACGTCCTGACTTTC. Residues: CARNSSSGANVLTF.

J is TRBJ2-5 and V is TRBV5-4; D remains unclear. There are 12 residues in the CDR3. The V gene lost 0 bases and the J gene lost 4 bases, with 4 bases spanning the gap. Germline V CDR1 and CDR2: SGHNT, YYREEE (reference sequence). CDR3 protein: CASSLDGETQYF. The CDR3 DNA reads as TGTGCCAGCAGCTTGGACGGAGAGACCCAGTACTTC.

V is TRBV16 and J is TRBJ2-7; 8 bases fit TRBD1. There are 12 residues in the CDR3. Germline loops: CDR1 KGHSY, CDR2 FQNENV. Germline trimming cut 3 bases from V and 11 bases from J; bases unmatched to any gene: 6. The CDR3 coding sequence is TGTGCCAGCAGCCAGTCCAGGGGGCCAGAGTACTTC. Its protein is CASSQSRGPEYF. The whole variable domain, remainder taken from reference TRBV16 and TRBJ2-7, is GEEVAQTPKHLVRGEGQKAKLYCAPIKGHSYVFWYQQVLKNEFKFLISFQNENVFDETGMPKERFSAKCLPNSPCSLEIQATKLEDSAVYFCASSQSRGPEYFGPGTRLTVT.

This clone was seen a single time. V and J are TRBV24-1 and TRBJ2-1, with TRBD2 matching 8 bases. Germline V gives CDR1 KGHDR, CDR2 SFDVKD. V was pared by 4 bases and J by 1 base, with 2 bases of the junction left unmatched. CDR3 length: 15 residues. CDR3 coding DNA: TGTGCCACCAGTGAGCGGGGGGCATCCTACAATGAGCAGTTCTTC. Amino acid sequence: CATSERGASYNEQFF.

This clone was observed a few times. The V gene is TRBV5-1, the J gene TRBJ2-3; 7 nucleotides agree with TRBD2. The CDR3 runs to 13 residues. Germline assignment: CDR1 SGHRS and CDR2 YFSETQ. Trimming removed 4 bases from V and 12 bases from J; junction bases left unmatched: 11. The DNA of the CDR3 is TGCGCCAGCAGCCGGACTAGTTTAGCAACTCAGTATTTT. Protein sequence: CASSRTSLATQYF.

The chain links TRBV30 to TRBJ2-1; D is possibly TRBD2 (5 bases). This CDR3 comprises 14 residues. Looked up from germline, CDR1 is GTSNPN and CDR2 is SVGIG (reference sequence). Trimming removed 4 bases at V and 2 bases at J, with 12 bases between. The CDR3 nucleotides read TGTGCCTGGACCGCTAGCTTAGCCTACAATGAGCAGTTCTTC. Protein product: CAWTASLAYNEQFF. Full variable domain (rest looked up from reference TRBV30 and TRBJ2-1): SQTIHQWPATLVQPVGSPLSLECTVEGTSNPNLYWYRQAAGRGLQLLFYSVGIGQISSEVPQNLSASRPQDRQFILSSKKLLLSDSGFYLCAWTASLAYNEQFFGPGTRLTVL.